This is a list of T cell receptor beta chains from one sample in a study of identical twins. TCRdb re-called the 5' RACE reads through MiXCR, storing one row per CDR3 protein. The sample has approximately 410,000 distinct CDR3 sequences, about a fifth seen once. Sequenced input: naive T cells sorted from blood. The receptors derive from a man aged 50 to 59 in good health. Both conserved end residues are part of each CDR3. Each record gives: D gene, clone size, V gene, J gene, CDR3 protein, CDR3 DNA. The D gene is left open where the match is weak. The size entry is marked missing in some rows and otherwise reads once, few, many or a size class.

>-|-|TRBV12-3/TRBV12-4|TRBJ2-7
CASSFEGPSKQYF
TGTGCCAGCAGTTTCGAGGGCCCCTCCAAGCAGTACTTC
>TRBD2|-|TRBV7-2|TRBJ2-3
CASSNGLAGVSTQYF
TGTGCCAGCAGCAATGGACTAGCGGGAGTGTCTACGCAGTATTTT
>TRBD2|-|TRBV5-1|TRBJ2-1
CASSFTTSGNNEQFF
TGCGCCAGCAGCTTCACGACTAGCGGGAACAATGAGCAGTTCTTC
>-|-|TRBV5-1|TRBJ1-1
CASSLGVGVLNTEAFF
TGCGCCAGCAGCTTGGGGGTGGGAGTCCTGAACACTGAAGCTTTCTTT
>-|-|TRBV28|TRBJ1-2
CASSTDTTIYGYTF
TGTGCCAGCAGTACCGACACAACTATCTATGGCTACACCTTC
>-|few|TRBV13|TRBJ2-1
CASSFRTFNEQFF
TGTGCCAGCAGCTTCAGGACCTTTAATGAGCAGTTCTTC
>-|many|TRBV20-1|TRBJ2-7
CSASVNPETYEQYF
TGCAGTGCTAGCGTGAACCCCGAGACCTACGAGCAGTACTTC
>-|-|TRBV12-3/TRBV12-4|TRBJ2-3
CASSSLARFDTQYF
TGTGCCAGCAGTTCGCTAGCAAGGTTCGATACGCAGTATTTT
>-|-|TRBV7-2|TRBJ2-1
CASSLALVEQFF
TGTGCCAGCAGCTTAGCGCTGGTGGAGCAGTTCTTC
>-|-|TRBV9|TRBJ2-2
CASSNQVTARELFF
TGTGCCAGCAGCAATCAAGTGACCGCTCGGGAGCTGTTTTTT
>-|many|TRBV5-1|TRBJ2-3
CASSFGQSTDTQYF
TGCGCCAGCAGCTTCGGACAAAGCACAGATACGCAGTATTTT
>TRBD1|-|TRBV18|TRBJ1-6
CASSPKTGSSNSPLHF
TGTGCCAGCTCACCGAAGACAGGGAGTAGTAATTCACCCCTCCACTTT